The 13 T cell receptor beta chains given below trace back to one sample, sequenced in a study of identical twins. TCRdb analysed the 5' RACE reads with MiXCR anew, one entry per CDR3 protein. The top ten hold roughly 13% of the sample, which has some 730,000 distinct CDR3 sequences, roughly 18% seen once. The sample was also reused in another study, on T cells expressing NK-cell markers.

The source material was PBMCs. The receptors come from a young woman in good health.

Of note for this clonotype: Germline and junction disagree at one end, which may indicate a read error. V is TRBV7-7 and J is TRBJ2-3, with D possibly being TRBD2 (6 bases). Germline loops: CDR1 SSHAT, CDR2 FNYEAQ (reference sequence). The CDR3 has 12 residues. The CDR3 loop is CASSSIGGTQYF. The DNA for the CDR3 is TGTGCTAGCAGCTCAATCGGGGGTACGCAGTATTTT.

The rearrangement uses TRBV12-3 or TRBV12-4 and TRBJ1-6; D possibly corresponds to TRBD1 (5 bases). The CDR3 runs 14 residues. The V gene lost 5 bases and the J gene lost 7 bases, with 12 bases spanning the gap. CDR3 bases: TGTGCCAGCAGTGCGGTGGGGGAAAATTCACCCCTCCACTTT. Amino acid sequence: CASSAVGENSPLHF.

The chain carries TRBV5-1 and TRBJ2-1; 10 bases are shared with TRBD2. The ends lost 0 bases at V and 7 bases at J; junction bases unmatched: 7. Per the germline V gene, CDR1 is SGHRS and CDR2 is YFSETQ. The CDR3 runs 16 residues. Here the CDR3 reads CASSLDSGRAANEQFF. As DNA, the CDR3 is TGCGCCAGCAGCTTGGACAGCGGGAGGGCCGCAAATGAGCAGTTCTTC.

J is TRBJ2-5 and V is TRBV6-5; 9 bases are a match to TRBD2. The CDR3 covers 16 residues. Germline CDR1 reads MNHEY; CDR2 reads SVGAGI. Trimming at V came to 4 bases and at J to 4 bases, leaving 10 bases not matched to a gene. The CDR3 loop is CASSSSGLAGPETQYF. CDR3 nucleotides: TGTGCCAGCAGTTCGAGCGGGCTAGCGGGACCAGAGACCCAGTACTTC.

This sequence joins TRBV6-6 and TRBJ2-7, with D unresolved. V was shortened by 2 bases and J by 4 bases, with 12 bases between the two germline ends. Germline V CDR1 and CDR2: MNHNY, SVGAGI (reference sequence). The CDR3 has 14 residues. The CDR3 nucleotides read TGTGCCAGCAGTTACAACCCCCGAGATTACGAGCAGTACTTC. Protein: CASSYNPRDYEQYF.

This clonotype has just a few counts. V is TRBV11-2 and J is TRBJ1-1; D is unclear. The CDR3 runs 11 residues. Germline CDR1 reads SGHAT; CDR2 reads FQNNGV. V gave up 8 bases and J gave up 3 bases, with 7 bases separating them. The CDR3: CASQAYTEAFF. The DNA for the CDR3 is TGTGCCAGCCAGGCATACACTGAAGCTTTCTTT.

The table lists this clonotype with a few counts. V and J are TRBV7-2 and TRBJ2-2; D gene unclear. V was clipped by 0 bases and J by 5 bases, with 4 bases between them. The CDR3 has 13 amino acids. Germline V gives CDR1 SGHTA, CDR2 FQGNSA. CDR3 loop: CASSLARTGELFF. The CDR3 DNA reads TGTGCCAGCAGCTTAGCGCGAACCGGGGAGCTGTTTTTT.

This clonotype was observed a few times. The V gene is TRBV7-6, the J gene TRBJ1-1; 7 bases are shared with TRBD1. V was clipped by 0 bases and J by 3 bases; unmatched bases: 7. CDR3 length equals 16 residues. In germline, CDR1 is SGHVS, CDR2 FNYEAQ. DNA of the CDR3: TGTGCCAGCAGCTTAGCGAAGGGGGCCAGGGACACTGAAGCTTTCTTT. It is translated as CASSLAKGARDTEAFF.

This clonotype showed up just a few times. The chain links TRBV20-1 to TRBJ2-1; TRBD2 matches 8 bases. There are 17 residues in the CDR3. Trimming took 0 bases from V and 4 from J; bases not matched to a gene: 11. CDR1 is DFQATT and CDR2 is SNEGSKA in the germline V gene (reference sequence). CDR3 DNA sequence: TGCAGTGCTAGAGATTTGTCGGGGGGGAGAGGGTACAATGAGCAGTTCTTC. It codes for CSARDLSGGRGYNEQFF.

The rearrangement links TRBV15 to TRBJ2-3; 8 bases are shared with TRBD2. Germline CDR1 and CDR2: LNHNV and YYDKDF (reference sequence). The trim removed 0 bases at V and 6 bases at J, leaving 5 bases unmatched. The CDR3 sequence is 15 residues long. The CDR3 bases are TGTGCCACCAGCAGAGAAAAAGCGGGAGACGATACGCAGTATTTT. It encodes CATSREKAGDDTQYF.

This clonotype was counted a few times. This chain connects TRBV7-9 to TRBJ2-5; D is possibly TRBD2 (5 bases). Germline CDR1 is SEHNR and CDR2 is FQNEAQ (reference sequence). There are 15 residues in the CDR3. Trimming shortened V by 1 base and J by 0 bases, and 9 bases separated the two germline ends. The CDR3 protein is CASSLGRVDQETQYF. DNA of the CDR3: TGTGCCAGCAGCTTAGGGCGGGTGGACCAAGAGACCCAGTACTTC.

The chain joins TRBV7-3 to TRBJ2-7; D gene unclear. This CDR3 contains 13 residues. The V and J ends lost 3 bases and 4 bases respectively, with 10 bases between them. CDR1 and CDR2 from the germline V gene are SGHTA and FQGTGA. In nucleotides, the CDR3 is TGTGCCAGCAGCTTGGCCACGGAATACGAGCAGTACTTC. Amino acids: CASSLATEYEQYF. Supplemented by reference TRBV7-3 and TRBJ2-7, the full variable domain reads GAGVSQTPSNKVTEKGKYVELRCDPISGHTALYWYRQSLGQGPEFLIYFQGTGAADDSGLPNDRFFAVRPEGSVSTLKIQRTERGDSAVYLCASSLATEYEQYFGPGTRLTVT.

J is TRBJ1-3 and V is TRBV9, with D possibly matching TRBD1 (5 bases). The CDR3 contains 13 residues. The germline V gene has CDR1 SGDLS and CDR2 YYNGEE. V lost 8 bases and J lost 6, with 15 bases in between. The CDR3 DNA sequence: TGTGCCAGTAGTCAGTGGGGCGTAAACACCATATATTTT. It specifies CASSQWGVNTIYF. Combining the CDR3 with reference TRBV9 and TRBJ1-3 gives the whole variable domain DSGVTQTPKHLITATGQRVTLRCSPRSGDLSVYWYQQSLDQGLQFLIQYYNGEERAKGNILERFSAQQFPDLHSELNLSSLELGDSALYFCASSQWGVNTIYFGEGSWLTVV.